The present T cell receptor beta chain was sequenced within a study of T cells in Graves' hyperthyroidism and ophthalmopathy. Regarding the study as a whole: Most clonotypes expanded in thyroid above 0.001 were likewise present in blood.

The CDR3 has 14 amino acids. The germline V and J ends were trimmed by 7 bases and 4 bases, with 16 bases remaining between them. CDR1 is MNHNS, CDR2 SASEGT, per germline. The source material, RNA transcripts, was used to amplify TCR beta CDR3 regions. An initial round of RT-PCR targeting the TCR CDR3 relied on the HTBI primer set. TCRdb re-derived calls from the multiplex PCR reads in MiXCR, one entry per CDR3 protein. The table includes some 510,000 distinct CDR3 sequences, about 20% detected once. Concerning this clonotype itself: Its antigen remains unidentified.

The material sequenced was blood. V is TRBV6-1 and J is TRBJ1-2; TRBD1 is a possible D gene (6 bases). This receptor was identified in a man younger than 30 with Graves' hyperthyroidism. This CDR3 is CASTPGQLVYGYTF. The CDR3 region has the DNA TGTGCCAGCACTCCAGGACAGCTCGTCTATGGCTACACCTTC.